These 9 T cell receptor beta chains came from one sample sequenced in a study of blood T cell repertoires in COVID-19. Profiled with immunoSEQ multiplex PCR; TCRdb holds only in-frame clones, not every one. The table lists over 200,000 clones, over 75% of them singletons. Sequencing input: PBMCs or T cells enriched from blood (not recorded which). The receptors derive from a man in his forties who had recovered from COVID-19.

The chain couples TRBV19 to TRBJ2-1; unclear D gene. V dropped 3 bases and J dropped 10 bases, with 7 bases sitting between them. Per the germline V gene, CDR1 is LNHDA and CDR2 is SQIVND (reference sequence). The CDR3 loop spans 11 amino acids. CDR3 sequence (DNA): TGTGCCAGTAGTATTAGATCGGAGCAGTTCTTC. The encoded protein is CASSIRSEQFF.

This clone was detected only a few times. This chain connects TRBV4-1 to TRBJ2-5; the match to TRBD1 covers 9 bases. CDR3 length: 14 residues. The V segment lost 2 bases and the J segment 7 bases; nucleotides outside the gene matches: 5. CDR1 is MGHRA and CDR2 is YSYEKL in the germline V gene. The CDR3 reads CASSQPDRGGTQYF. In DNA, the CDR3 is TGCGCCAGCAGCCAACCGGACAGGGGAGGGACCCAGTACTTC.

The chain has TRBV5-4 and TRBJ1-5; TRBD1 might be the D (6 bases). The CDR3 is made up of 16 amino acids. The germline gives CDR1 SGHNT, CDR2 YYREEE (reference sequence). V lost 4 bases, J lost 3 bases, and 17 bases lay in between. The CDR3 loop is CASSLTGKGYNQPQHF. The DNA for the CDR3 is TGTGCCAGCAGCCTTACAGGGAAAGGGTACAATCAGCCCCAGCATTTT. The full variable domain, its missing parts supplied by reference TRBV5-4 and TRBJ1-5, is ETGVTQSPTHLIKTRGQQVTLRCSSQSGHNTVSWYQQALGQGPQFIFQYYREEENGRGNFPPRFSGLQFPNYSSELNVNALELDDSALYLCASSLTGKGYNQPQHFGDGTRLSIL.

This clone was counted many times. The sample contains more than one DNA sequence encoding this CDR3. The chain has TRBV19 and TRBJ2-2; 12 bases are shared with TRBD2. This CDR3 has 16 residues. Looked up from germline, CDR1 is LNHDA and CDR2 is SQIVND (reference sequence). The junction had 3 bases not matched to a gene; V was cut back by 6 bases and J by 1 base. CDR3 nucleotide sequence: TGTGCCAGTAGCCCGGGACTAGCGGGGAACACCGGGGAGCTGTTTTTT. The encoded protein is CASSPGLAGNTGELFF.

The chain links TRBV5-6 to TRBJ1-5, with D hard to call. Trimming shortened V by 5 bases and J by 1 base, and 13 bases separated the two germline ends. Germline lookup yields CDR1 SGHDT and CDR2 YYEEEE. This CDR3 has 15 residues. CDR3 in DNA: TGTGCCAGCAGTCTTACCGGGAAGAGCAATCAGCCCCAGCATTTT. The encoded protein is CASSLTGKSNQPQHF.

This chain connects TRBV10-1 to TRBJ2-1; D not certain. The CDR3 loop spans 11 amino acids. Trimming cost V 0 bases and J 15 bases, with 9 bases left between them. The germline V gene encodes CDR1 WNHNN and CDR2 SYGVQD (reference sequence). The CDR3 is CASSESSLPFF. CDR3 sequence (DNA): TGCGCCAGCAGTGAGTCGAGCCTCCCGTTCTTC.

The chain combines TRBV19 with TRBJ2-2, with 13 bases that match TRBD2. This CDR3 has 16 residues. CDR1 and CDR2 (germline): LNHDA, SQIVND (reference sequence). V lost 5 bases to trimming and J lost 4 bases; unmatched junction nucleotides: 4. The CDR3 protein is CASSLRTSGGTGELFF. CDR3 in DNA: TGTGCCAGTAGTCTAAGGACTAGCGGGGGCACCGGGGAGCTGTTTTTT.

The chain links TRBV6-5 to TRBJ1-5; no firm D call. The ends were cut back, 7 bases at V and 2 bases at J, with 15 bases in the middle. The CDR3 has 15 amino acids. CDR1 and CDR2 from the germline V gene are MNHEY and SVGAGI. CDR3 in amino acids: CASTPSVRGNQPQHF. The CDR3 nucleotides read TGTGCCAGCACCCCCTCGGTCCGGGGCAATCAGCCCCAGCATTTT.

This clone was recorded once. The V gene is TRBV2, the J gene TRBJ2-3; TRBD2 matches 10 bases. The CDR3 totals 13 residues. The V segment lost 10 bases and the J segment 5 bases; nucleotides outside the gene matches: 6. Germline CDR1 reads SNHLY; CDR2 reads FYNNEI. The CDR3 reads CATSSGGRDTQYF. In DNA, the CDR3 is TGTGCCACCTCTAGCGGGGGCAGAGATACGCAGTATTTT.